This TCR beta chain emerged from a study of blood T cell repertoires in COVID-19. The overall study: COVID-19 samples, acute and convalescent, were from the United States, Italy and Spain. T cells, B-cell-depleted T cells, or PBMCs provided the cDNA or gDNA that served as material.

In the source study's methods: Amplification with reference gene primers provided the estimates of nucleated cell counts. Generated by immunoSEQ multiplex PCR, the TCRdb table keeps only in-frame clones and is missing some. From that table come the V and J calls and clone size; the DNA was used to work out D and trimming. The sample includes 70,000 to 85,000 clones, roughly nine tenths of them seen just once. The CDR3 is 15 residues long. From germline, CDR1 is MDHEN and CDR2 SYDVKM. With V trimmed by 9 bases and J by 2 bases, 12 bases remained unmatched. The specimen sequenced was peripheral blood. This TCR was sampled from a human donor in a cohort sampled during active COVID-19. This chain uses TRBV28 with TRBJ2-7; 8 bases match TRBD1. The CDR3 DNA reads as TGTGCCAGTTCCACCCCCGGACAGGGAACCTACGAGCAGTACTTC. Its protein is CASSTPGQGTYEQYF.